This passage covers 5 T cell receptor beta chains from one sample sequenced in a study of PD-1 blockade in classical Hodgkin lymphoma. Time point denoted: cycle 4 day 1 (C4D1), after more than 5 weeks of nivolumab. In every patient, relapse followed autologous stem cell transplantation, while exposure to brentuximab vedotin differed. Assay: immunoSEQ multiplex PCR; the TCRdb copy retains only in-frame clones and omits some. The sample has about 20,000 clones; 80% are singletons. The sequenced sample was peripheral blood mononuclear cells (PBMCs), obtained before the fourth cycle of nivolumab. The receptors were sampled from a human donor with classical Hodgkin lymphoma.

The V call is TRBV5-1, the J call TRBJ2-6; D is ambiguous. The ends were cut back, 7 bases at V and 1 base at J, with 9 bases in the middle. This CDR3 is built from 14 residues. The germline V gene has CDR1 SGHRS and CDR2 YFSETQ. The chain's CDR3 is CASLDPSGANVLTF. The CDR3 coding sequence is TGCGCCAGCCTAGACCCTTCTGGGGCCAACGTCCTGACTTTC.

This clone is a singleton in its sample. The genes are TRBV11-2 and TRBJ2-5, with D possibly TRBD2 on 5 matching bases. CDR1 SGHAT and CDR2 FQNNGV come from the germline V gene. Trimming cost V 6 bases and J 2 bases, with 10 bases left between them. The length of the CDR3 is 13 residues. CDR3 sequence reads: CASSRERQETQYF. The CDR3 DNA is TGTGCCAGCAGTCGCGAGCGGCAAGAGACCCAGTACTTC.

The genes are TRBV6-5 and TRBJ2-7; D is perhaps TRBD1 or TRBD2 (7 bases each). Trimming took off 2 bases at V and 7 bases at J, with 15 bases between the two ends. CDR1 and CDR2 from the germline V gene are MNHEY and SVGAGI. The CDR3 totals 14 residues. CDR3 sequence reads: CASSYGEGAGEQYF. The CDR3 DNA follows: TGTGCCAGCAGTTACGGGGAGGGGGCGGGAGAGCAGTACTTC.

This sequence joins TRBV5-1 and TRBJ1-2; D uncertain. This CDR3 region has 13 residues. Trimming removed 0 bases from V and 7 bases from J, with 10 bases in between. The germline CDR1 and CDR2 sequences are SGHRS and YFSETQ. The CDR3, as DNA: TGCGCCAGCAGCTTGGAAAATATTCGTGGCTACACCTTC. Its protein product is CASSLENIRGYTF.

Only one count was recorded for this clone. The rearrangement links TRBV18 to TRBJ2-1; either TRBD1 or TRBD2 may supply D (5 bases each). The V end was cut by 4 bases, the J end by 5 bases, with 15 bases between. The CDR3 loop spans 15 amino acids. Germline loops: CDR1 KGHSH, CDR2 LQKENI. The CDR3 DNA follows: TGTGCCAGCTCACGGGAAATGGGGGAGCACAATGAGCAGTTCTTC. Its translation is CASSREMGEHNEQFF.